The table lists the clone carrying this TCR beta chain with many counts. Its antigen is unidentified. This specimen belongs to a study of cytomegalovirus exposure and HLA in healthy donors. Across the study: The 130 or so validation repertoires used the same platform as the 600 to 750 first-cohort repertoires (as reported by a later analysis). Study-level results: First-cohort TCR clusters were later found to tend to co-occur in the 90 to 150 validation repertoires. In vitro checks showed that a few CMV-associated chains really do target CMV antigens.

The donors were part of the validation cohort, which consisted of more than 90 subjects and was separate from the first cohort of 666 subjects. Generated by immunoSEQ multiplex PCR, the TCRdb table keeps only in-frame clones and is missing some. This sample carries over 200,000 clones, less than 85% of them seen once, and the ten largest clones take around 5.6%. The CDR3 runs to 14 residues. V trimming: 5 bases; J trimming: 9 bases; junction bases outside the gene matches: 7. Germline-derived CDR1 and CDR2 are SEHNR and FQNEAQ (reference sequence). The TCR sequence derives from a woman between 18 and 29 years old in good health and CMV-seronegative. Sequencing input: PBMCs. The V and J genes are TRBV7-9 and TRBJ1-6, with TRBD1 identical over 7 bases. The CDR3 DNA reads TGTGCCAGCAGCCCTCCTACAGGGGTTTCACCCCTCCACTTT. Translation gives CASSPPTGVSPLHF.